The 12 T cell receptor beta chains below all came from one sample that was sequenced in a study of blood T cells in healthy people across ages. Alongside a J-beta primer mix, a sample-barcoded 5' primer served in a second PCR lasting 7 to 11 cycles. TCRdb re-analysed the 5' RACE reads in MiXCR, keeping a single row per CDR3 protein. This table has about 640,000 distinct CDR3 sequences, roughly 50% appearing once. Specimen: blood. All receptors derive from a man in his sixties in good health.

The chain is built from TRBV2 and TRBJ2-5; 8 bases agree with TRBD2. Germline V gene lookup returns CDR1 SNHLY and CDR2 FYNNEI. The CDR3 covers 14 residues. V was pared by 2 bases and J by 3 bases, with 2 bases of the junction left unmatched. CDR3 DNA: TGTGCCAGCAGTGAAAACGGGGGGGAAGAGACCCAGTACTTC. This gives the protein CASSENGGEETQYF.

V and J are TRBV12-3 or TRBV12-4 and TRBJ2-5, with D perhaps assigned TRBD1 or TRBD2 (6 bases each). Trimming cost V 5 bases and J 7 bases, with 17 bases left between them. The CDR3 runs 14 residues. The CDR3, as DNA: TGTGCCAGCAGTCCTTCCGGGGGCACTCGGACCCAGTACTTC. Encoded protein: CASSPSGGTRTQYF.

J is TRBJ1-3 and V is TRBV3-1; D is possibly TRBD1 (5 bases). Trimming left V 2 bases short and J 11 bases short, with 16 bases between. Germline V gene data show CDR1 as LGHDT and CDR2 as YNNKEL (reference sequence). This CDR3 is built from 14 residues. CDR3: CASSQRQLGTAIYF. The CDR3 region has the DNA TGTGCCAGCAGCCAAAGACAACTGGGGACCGCCATATATTTT. The full variable domain, completed using reference TRBV3-1 and TRBJ1-3, is DTAVSQTPKYLVTQMGNDKSIKCEQNLGHDTMYWYKQDSKKFLKIMFSYNNKELIINETVPNRFSPKSPDKAHLNLHINSLELGDSAVYFCASSQRQLGTAIYFGEGSWLTVV.

Concerning this clonotype: The junction departs from germline at one end; a sequencing error may be responsible. As DNA, the CDR3 is TGCGCCAGCAGCCAAGATCTGGGGGGGGGCACTGAAGCTTTCTTT. Its translation: CASSQDLGGGTEAFF. J is TRBJ1-1 and V is TRBV3-1; D is possibly TRBD1 (5 bases). Germline CDR1 reads LGHDT; CDR2 reads YNNKEL (reference sequence). This CDR3 is 15 amino acids long. Based on the CDR3 plus reference TRBV3-1 and TRBJ1-1, the full variable domain is DTAVSQTPKYLVTQMGNDKSIKCEQNLGHDTMYWYKQDSKKFLKIMFSYNNKELIINETVPNRFSPKSPDKAHLNLHINSLELGDSAVYFCASSQDLGGGTEAFFGQGTRLTVV.

This clonotype was counted ten times or more. The genes are TRBV18 and TRBJ2-7; no clear D gene. The V end was cut by 5 bases, the J end by 3 bases, with 11 bases between. Germline CDR1 KGHSH, CDR2 LQKENI. CDR3 length equals 13 residues. For the CDR3, the DNA is TGTGCCAGCTCAGGATCTGCGCGCTACGAGCAGTACTTC. Its protein is CASSGSARYEQYF.

The rearrangement uses TRBV29-1 and TRBJ2-1, with TRBD2 matching over 14 bases. Trimming cost V 3 bases and J 10 bases; bases outside gene matches: 14. Germline V lookup: CDR1 SQVTM, CDR2 ANQGSEA. The CDR3 runs 17 residues. CDR3 sequence (DNA): TGCAGCGTTGATCTGGGCGCCCGGACTAGCGGGGGGAGGGAGCAGTTCTTC. Amino acid sequence: CSVDLGARTSGGREQFF.

This clonotype was counted between two and nine times. The rearrangement joins TRBV9 to TRBJ1-1; 9 nucleotides match TRBD1. Losses at the gene ends were 3 bases for V and 6 bases for J; bases not matched to a gene: 15. CDR1 SGDLS and CDR2 YYNGEE come from the germline V gene. The CDR3 totals 17 residues. The DNA for the CDR3 is TGTGCCAGCAGCGGACCGACCGGGACAGGGAAAGAGGCTGAAGCTTTCTTT. Amino acid sequence: CASSGPTGTGKEAEAFF.

The V call is TRBV19, the J call TRBJ1-2; D not certain. Looked up from germline, CDR1 is LNHDA and CDR2 is SQIVND (reference sequence). Trimming removed 6 bases from V and 5 bases from J, with 16 bases in between. There are 14 residues in the CDR3. The CDR3 bases are TGTGCCAGTAGCGACCCTTCTGGCAGTTATGGCTACACCTTC. Protein product: CASSDPSGSYGYTF.

The chain employs TRBV9 and TRBJ2-2, with 11 bases identical to TRBD1. CDR1 and CDR2 from the germline V gene are SGDLS and YYNGEE. CDR3 length equals 16 residues. V was pared by 3 bases and J by 0 bases, with 1 base of the junction left unmatched. This CDR3 reads CASSAGQGANTGELFF. For the CDR3, the DNA is TGTGCCAGCAGCGCGGGACAGGGGGCGAACACCGGGGAGCTGTTTTTT.

This clonotype was seen more than once but under ten times. The rearrangement links TRBV12-3 or TRBV12-4 to TRBJ1-6; D possibly corresponds to TRBD1 (6 bases). With 6 bases removed from V and 7 bases from J, the gap between germline ends came to 7 bases. This CDR3 comprises 12 residues. The CDR3 nucleotides read TGTGCCAGCAGGCAGGGGAATTCACCCCTCCACTTT. This translates into CASRQGNSPLHF.

This sequence joins TRBV20-1 and TRBJ2-1, with D hard to call. This CDR3 spans 14 amino acids. The V end lost 1 base, the J end lost 8 bases, and 15 bases lay between the germline ends. The V gene's germline CDR1 is DFQATT and CDR2 SNEGSKA (reference sequence). CDR3 in amino acids: CSARGRIHPDEQFF. CDR3 DNA: TGCAGTGCTAGAGGGAGAATACATCCGGATGAGCAGTTCTTC.

The chain joins TRBV20-1 to TRBJ2-7; D might be TRBD1 (5 bases). V lost 3 bases and J 4 bases, leaving 10 bases between the germline ends. Germline V gene data show CDR1 as DFQATT and CDR2 as SNEGSKA (reference sequence). The CDR3 runs to 12 residues. CDR3: CSASRVQYEQYF. In DNA, the CDR3 is TGCAGTGCTAGCAGGGTCCAATACGAGCAGTACTTC.